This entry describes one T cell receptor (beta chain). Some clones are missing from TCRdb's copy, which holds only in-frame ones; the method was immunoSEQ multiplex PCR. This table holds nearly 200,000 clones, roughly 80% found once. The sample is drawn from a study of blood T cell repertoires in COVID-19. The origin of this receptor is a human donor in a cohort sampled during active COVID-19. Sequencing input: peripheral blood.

The CDR3 loop is CASSLDSPTEAFF. The CDR3 DNA reads TGTGCCAGCAGCTTAGACTCCCCCACTGAAGCTTTCTTT. V is TRBV11-2 and J is TRBJ1-1, with no clear D. The CDR3 is made up of 13 amino acids. Looked up from germline, CDR1 is SGHAT and CDR2 is FQNNGV. V gave up 0 bases and J gave up 4 bases, with 6 bases separating them.